This TCR beta chain was recovered during a study of identical twins. Study outcomes and limitations: Conclusions were based on cross-sectional statistical analysis, without following the same donors.

The V gene lost 8 bases and the J gene lost 5 bases, with 13 bases spanning the gap. CDR1 is SNHLY, CDR2 FYNNEI, per germline. The CDR3 runs 13 residues. TCRdb used MiXCR to reprocess the 5' RACE reads, holding one entry per CDR3 protein. The data contain hundreds of thousands of distinct CDR3 sequences, less than 7% of them seen just once; the ten biggest clones take up roughly 1.8%. Notes on this clonotype: Its antigen is unknown.

The rearrangement links TRBV2 to TRBJ1-5; D is unclear. This TCR was recovered from a man aged 18 to 30 in good health. The sequenced sample was naive T cells sorted from blood. DNA of the CDR3: TGTGCCAGCTCGGGGTACGGGGATCAGCCCCAGCATTTT. Its protein is CASSGYGDQPQHF.